The present T cell receptor beta chain was sequenced within a study of metastatic and nonmetastatic thyroid tumors. TCRdb re-called the PCR reads through MiXCR. The data hold roughly 72,000 clones, with around 19% observed a single time. Thyroid surgery was performed in patients who had received no treatment beforehand. This clone was detected many times. Trimming shortened V by 3 bases and J by 8 bases, and 17 bases separated the two germline ends. This CDR3 has 15 amino acids. Germline CDR1 is KGHSH and CDR2 is LQKENI. This chain joins TRBV18 and TRBJ2-1; D might be TRBD2 (5 bases). The origin of this receptor is a female donor with papillary thyroid cancer or a benign thyroid nodule (not recorded which). Some clones in this sample may be carry-over from other donors' samples. The specimen was blood. CDR3 in DNA: TGTGCCAGCTCACCCAATTTTATTCCCGGGGATGAGCAGTTCTTC. Its protein product is CASSPNFIPGDEQFF.